This T cell receptor (beta chain) was sequenced in a study of T-cell reconstitution after alpha-beta-depleted transplantation in children. The germline V gene has CDR1 SGHTA and CDR2 FQGTGA. This CDR3 comprises 15 residues. V lost 5 bases to trimming and J lost 0 bases, with 14 bases between them. Researchers prepared the TCRbeta library using unique molecular identifiers, the study reports. TCRdb reprocessed the PCR reads via MiXCR and lists one record per CDR3 protein. Among some 240,000 distinct CDR3 sequences listed, 7.5% to 10% were seen once. The origin of this receptor is a human donor who donated a stem cell graft to a child with SCID. This sequence joins TRBV7-3 and TRBJ2-7; D is tentatively TRBD1 or TRBD2 (5 bases each). The sample in question was PBMCs from the stem cell graft donor, obtained from the stem cell graft. The CDR3 nucleotides read TGTGCCAGCAGCCCCCAGCCGGGACCCTCCTACGAGCAGTACTTC. Residues: CASSPQPGPSYEQYF.